Below are 9 T cell receptor beta chains sequenced from a single sample in a study of blood T cell repertoires in COVID-19. The method was immunoSEQ multiplex PCR; TCRdb's version includes in-frame clones alone and lacks a portion of them. This table has 100,000 to 150,000 clones, around 80% appearing once. Sequencing used peripheral blood. These TCRs come from a man between 60 and 75 years old with active or convalescent COVID-19.

There are a few counts of this clone. The chain carries TRBV3-1 (or the pseudogene TRBV3-2) and TRBJ2-7; D ambiguous. The germline gives CDR1 LGHDT, CDR2 YNNKEL (reference sequence). The CDR3 has 12 amino acids. V was pared by 6 bases and J by 0 bases, with 6 bases between. The CDR3 sequence: CASSISSYEQYF. CDR3 sequence (DNA): TGTGCCAGCAGTATTAGCTCCTACGAGCAGTACTTC.

The V and J genes are TRBV7-2 and TRBJ2-1; 7 bases match TRBD2. Germline trimming cut 4 bases from V and 10 bases from J; bases unmatched to any gene: 7. Per germline, CDR1 SGHTA and CDR2 FQGNSA. The CDR3 totals 13 residues. The CDR3 DNA follows: TGTGCCAGCAGCTCCAATCTAGCGGACGAGCAGTTCTTC. It encodes CASSSNLADEQFF.

The chain carries TRBV19 and TRBJ2-1; 12 bases line up with TRBD2. The CDR3 runs to 15 residues. The trim removed 6 bases at V and 9 bases at J, leaving 9 bases unmatched. CDR1 and CDR2 (germline): LNHDA, SQIVND (reference sequence). In nucleotides, the CDR3 is TGTGCCAGTAGCGATGCTAGCGGGAGGGTAGGTGAGCAGTTCTTC. Encoded protein: CASSDASGRVGEQFF.

This chain uses TRBV7-2 with TRBJ1-6; 9 bases align to TRBD1. Germline V lookup: CDR1 SGHTA, CDR2 FQGNSA. J gave up 10 bases and V 4 bases, and 8 bases lay outside the gene matches. The CDR3 runs to 15 residues. The CDR3 bases are TGTGCCAGCAGCTCTGGACAGGGGTTAGGATCACCCCTCCACTTT. Its translation is CASSSGQGLGSPLHF. The full variable domain, in which reference TRBV7-2 and TRBJ1-6 provide the parts outside the CDR3, is GAGVSQSPSNKVTEKGKDVELRCDPISGHTALYWYRQSLGQGLEFLIYFQGNSAPDKSGLPSDRFSAERTGGSVSTLTIQRTQQEDSAVYLCASSSGQGLGSPLHFGNGTRLTVT.

The chain employs TRBV4-3 and TRBJ2-2, with TRBD2 as a possible D gene (5 bases). V lost 4 bases, J lost 5 bases, and 20 bases lay in between. This CDR3 has 17 residues. Germline CDR1 reads LGHNA; CDR2 reads YSLEER. This CDR3 reads CASSLQAGGWETGELFF. CDR3 nucleotides: TGCGCCAGCAGCCTCCAGGCGGGCGGATGGGAAACCGGGGAGCTGTTTTTT.

The CDR3 DNA reads TGTGCCAGCAGTAGACAGGGGTGGAGAATCGAGCAGTACTTC. Protein: CASSRQGWRIEQYF. The chain employs TRBV6-5 and TRBJ2-7; 8 bases are a match to TRBD1. The trim removed 5 bases at V and 6 bases at J, leaving 9 bases unmatched. Germline loops: CDR1 MNHEY, CDR2 SVGAGI. The CDR3 length is 14 residues.

This chain connects TRBV9 to TRBJ1-4, with 8 nucleotides matching TRBD1. CDR1 is SGDLS, CDR2 YYNGEE, per germline. The CDR3 has 15 residues. V was clipped by 4 bases and J by 2 bases; unmatched bases: 4. The CDR3 reads CASSPPGGTNEKLFF. CDR3 sequence (DNA): TGTGCCAGCAGCCCTCCAGGGGGCACTAATGAAAAACTGTTTTTT. The entire variable domain, with the rest obtained from reference TRBV9 and TRBJ1-4, is as follows: DSGVTQTPKHLITATGQRVTLRCSPRSGDLSVYWYQQSLDQGLQFLIQYYNGEERAKGNILERFSAQQFPDLHSELNLSSLELGDSALYFCASSPPGGTNEKLFFGSGTQLSVL.

Worth noting for this clone: At one boundary the junction diverges from the germline segment, which might be a read error. The chain employs TRBV5-1 and TRBJ1-1, with D possibly matching TRBD1 (5 bases). CDR1 is SGHRS and CDR2 is YFSETQ in the germline V gene. CDR3 size: 13 residues. The CDR3, as DNA: TGCGCCAGCAGCTTGGGGGGCGTGAGAAAGGGTCATTTT. This sequence encodes CASSLGGVRKGHF.

This chain connects TRBV4-1 to TRBJ2-6; 8 bases align to TRBD2. The CDR3 totals 17 residues. The trim removed 0 bases at V and 4 bases at J, leaving 5 bases unmatched. CDR1 is MGHRA, CDR2 YSYEKL, per germline. CDR3 DNA: TGCGCCAGCAGCCAAGACGGGAGGGGTGCCGGGGCCAACGTCCTGACTTTC. Translated: CASSQDGRGAGANVLTF.